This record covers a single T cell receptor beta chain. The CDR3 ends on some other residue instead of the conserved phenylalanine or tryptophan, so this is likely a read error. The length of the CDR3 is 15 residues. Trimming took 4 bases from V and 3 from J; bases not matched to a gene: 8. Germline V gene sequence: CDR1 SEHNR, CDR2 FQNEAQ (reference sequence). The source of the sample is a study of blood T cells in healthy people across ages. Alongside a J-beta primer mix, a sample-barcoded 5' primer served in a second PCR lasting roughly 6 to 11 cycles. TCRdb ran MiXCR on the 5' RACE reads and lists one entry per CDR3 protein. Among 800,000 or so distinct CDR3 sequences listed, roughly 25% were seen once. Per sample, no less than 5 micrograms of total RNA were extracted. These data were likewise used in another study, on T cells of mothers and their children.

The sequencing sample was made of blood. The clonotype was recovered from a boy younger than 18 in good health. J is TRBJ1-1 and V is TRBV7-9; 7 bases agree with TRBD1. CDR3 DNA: TGTGCCAGCAGCTCAACAGGGGCCAAATACACTGAAGCTTTCCTT. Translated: CASSSTGAKYTEAFL.